A selection of T cell receptor beta chains follows, all from one sample in a study of regulatory T cells in long-lasting Graves disease. TCRdb itself ran the multiplex PCR reads through MiXCR, one entry per CDR3 protein. The sample contains 350,000 to 500,000 distinct CDR3 sequences, around 15% of which appear only once. A further study also used this sample, focusing on T cells in Graves' hyperthyroidism and ophthalmopathy.

Here the sequenced sample was peripheral blood mononuclear cells (PBMCs), taken at new diagnosis, from a patient treated with antithyroid drugs. The receptors stem from a woman in her forties or fifties with Graves disease. The CDR3 runs from the conserved cysteine through the conserved F or W. Each record gives: D gene, J gene, clone size, V gene, CDR3 DNA, CDR3 protein. A D gene is named only where the DNA matches it firmly. Size tells how often a clone was seen (once, few, many) or the class of an expanded clone, and some rows leave it out.

d_gene: .
j_gene: TRBJ2-1
abundance: few
v_gene: TRBV4-1
CDR3nt: TGCGCCAGCAGCCAAGGGCGGGCCTTCTCCTACAATGAGCAGTTCTTC
CDR3aa: CASSQGRAFSYNEQFF

d_gene: TRBD1
j_gene: TRBJ2-7
abundance: many
v_gene: TRBV2
CDR3nt: TGTGCCAGCAGTGGCGGACAGGGGGAAGACTACGAGCAGTACTTC
CDR3aa: CASSGGQGEDYEQYF

d_gene: TRBD2
j_gene: TRBJ2-5
abundance: few
v_gene: TRBV13
CDR3nt: TGTGCCAGCAGCTTATTTACTAGCGGGAGCTGGTTCCAAGAGACCCAGTACTTC
CDR3aa: CASSLFTSGSWFQETQYF

d_gene: .
j_gene: TRBJ1-1
abundance: .
v_gene: TRBV19
CDR3nt: TGTGCCAGTGAGGGACGCCGAAAGAGAGAAGCTTTCTTT
CDR3aa: CASEGRRKREAFF

d_gene: .
j_gene: TRBJ1-2
abundance: many
v_gene: TRBV12-3/TRBV12-4
CDR3nt: TGTGCCAGCAGTTTAGGTGGGGGCGATGGCTACACCTTC
CDR3aa: CASSLGGGDGYTF

d_gene: .
j_gene: TRBJ2-7
abundance: many
v_gene: TRBV20-1
CDR3nt: TGCAGTGCTAGACCAGGGTCCTCCTACGAGCAGTACTTC
CDR3aa: CSARPGSSYEQYF

d_gene: TRBD2
j_gene: TRBJ2-7
abundance: few
v_gene: TRBV15
CDR3nt: TGTGCCGCCCGCGGGGGGGGCGTGGGCTACGAGCAGTACTTC
CDR3aa: CAARGGGVGYEQYF

d_gene: .
j_gene: TRBJ2-4
abundance: .
v_gene: TRBV5-1
CDR3nt: TGCGCCAGCAGTAAAAGATCGGGGGCTCGGGCCAAAAACATTCAGTACTTC
CDR3aa: CASSKRSGARAKNIQYF

d_gene: .
j_gene: TRBJ1-1
abundance: many
v_gene: TRBV11-2
CDR3nt: TGTGCCAGCAGCTTAGCGGGGACATTGAACACTGAAGCTTTCTTT
CDR3aa: CASSLAGTLNTEAFF

d_gene: .
j_gene: TRBJ2-1
abundance: few
v_gene: TRBV20-1
CDR3nt: TGCAGTGCTAGAGATTTACTAGCCGGCGATTACAATGAGCAGTTCTTC
CDR3aa: CSARDLLAGDYNEQFF

d_gene: TRBD2
j_gene: TRBJ2-7
abundance: .
v_gene: TRBV5-1
CDR3nt: TGCGCCAGCAGCAAGACTAGCGGTGGCAACGAGCAGTACTTC
CDR3aa: CASSKTSGGNEQYF

d_gene: .
j_gene: TRBJ2-1
abundance: .
v_gene: TRBV5-1
CDR3nt: TGCGCCAGCAGCCCTGGACAGAATGAGCAGTTCTTC
CDR3aa: CASSPGQNEQFF

d_gene: .
j_gene: TRBJ2-3
abundance: .
v_gene: TRBV20-1
CDR3nt: TGCAGTGCTAGGGTAGGCGCAGATACGCAGTATTTT
CDR3aa: CSARVGADTQYF

d_gene: TRBD2
j_gene: TRBJ2-1
abundance: .
v_gene: TRBV7-3
CDR3nt: TGTGCCAGCAGATCCCCGGGACTAGAGGCCGGTGAGCAGTTCTTC
CDR3aa: CASRSPGLEAGEQFF

d_gene: .
j_gene: TRBJ2-7
abundance: .
v_gene: TRBV9
CDR3nt: TGTGCCAGCAGCGTAGGCGTTGGGCGCTACGAGCAGTACTTC
CDR3aa: CASSVGVGRYEQYF

d_gene: TRBD2
j_gene: TRBJ2-7
abundance: .
v_gene: TRBV5-4
CDR3nt: TGTGCCAGCAGCTTGAGACTAGCGGGAGCTTTCGACGAGCAGTACTTC
CDR3aa: CASSLRLAGAFDEQYF

d_gene: .
j_gene: TRBJ2-6
abundance: many
v_gene: TRBV7-9
CDR3nt: TGTGCCAGCCCTAAAGGGGTATCTGGGGCCAACGTCCTGACTTTC
CDR3aa: CASPKGVSGANVLTF

d_gene: .
j_gene: TRBJ2-1
abundance: few
v_gene: TRBV9
CDR3nt: TGTGCCAGCAGCGTAGCTGGGGAAGGTCGAGGTGAGCAGTTCTTC
CDR3aa: CASSVAGEGRGEQFF

d_gene: TRBD1
j_gene: TRBJ2-3
abundance: few
v_gene: TRBV7-9
CDR3nt: TGTGCCAGCAGCTTAGTAGGGGATTTGGACAGGGGGCTGACAGATACGCAGTATTTT
CDR3aa: CASSLVGDLDRGLTDTQYF

d_gene: TRBD1
j_gene: TRBJ2-7
abundance: many
v_gene: TRBV2
CDR3nt: TGTGCCAGCACAAGACAGGGCTCCTACGAGCAGTACTTC
CDR3aa: CASTRQGSYEQYF

d_gene: .
j_gene: TRBJ2-1
abundance: .
v_gene: TRBV30
CDR3nt: TGTGCCTGGAGTGTAGGGGGAGATGCGCAGTTCTTC
CDR3aa: CAWSVGGDAQFF

d_gene: .
j_gene: TRBJ1-1
abundance: many
v_gene: TRBV5-1
CDR3nt: TGCGCCAGCAGCCACAGGGTCATGAACACTGAAGCTTTCTTT
CDR3aa: CASSHRVMNTEAFF

d_gene: TRBD2
j_gene: TRBJ2-1
abundance: many
v_gene: TRBV9
CDR3nt: TGTGCCAGCAGCGCCGGACTAGCGGGAGGACTCAATGAGCAGTTCTTC
CDR3aa: CASSAGLAGGLNEQFF

d_gene: .
j_gene: TRBJ2-1
abundance: .
v_gene: TRBV18
CDR3nt: TGTGCCAGCTCACCAAGGTTCGGGGCGGATGAGCAGTTCTTC
CDR3aa: CASSPRFGADEQFF

d_gene: TRBD2
j_gene: TRBJ2-7
abundance: few
v_gene: TRBV27
CDR3nt: TGTGCCAGCCGCCAGGGACTAGGCGCCGAGCAGTACTTC
CDR3aa: CASRQGLGAEQYF

d_gene: .
j_gene: TRBJ1-1
abundance: many
v_gene: TRBV6-2/TRBV6-3
CDR3nt: TGTGCCAGCACCCTGGGACCTTCAGCTTTCTTT
CDR3aa: CASTLGPSAFF

d_gene: .
j_gene: TRBJ2-2
abundance: few
v_gene: TRBV7-3
CDR3nt: TGTGCCAGCAGCCAAGGGTATCCGAACACCGGGGAGCTGTTTTTT
CDR3aa: CASSQGYPNTGELFF

d_gene: .
j_gene: TRBJ2-1
abundance: .
v_gene: TRBV12-3/TRBV12-4
CDR3nt: TGTGCCAACAATCTAGGTGGGGGGCAGCAGTTCTTC
CDR3aa: CANNLGGGQQFF

d_gene: .
j_gene: TRBJ1-5
abundance: .
v_gene: TRBV20-1
CDR3nt: TGCAGTGCTAGACAGGAGAGGGGACACAATCAGCCCCAGCATTTT
CDR3aa: CSARQERGHNQPQHF